This T cell receptor (beta chain) was sequenced for a study of beta chain features in type 1 diabetes. The V end was cut by 1 base, the J end by 5 bases, with 11 bases between. Germline V gene lookup returns CDR1 SGHTA and CDR2 FQGNSA. The CDR3 spans 14 residues. This clone was seen only a few times. What was sequenced were expressed TCRB transcripts, since all of the isolated RNA had been reverse transcribed. Some clones are missing from TCRdb's copy, which holds only in-frame ones; the method was immunoSEQ multiplex PCR. Here the sample spans around 250,000 clones, 27% being singletons. This clonotype was obtained from a man aged 25-45 years in good health. The rearrangement joins TRBV7-2 to TRBJ2-5; D remains ambiguous. Sample: central memory CD4+ T cells from blood. CDR3 nucleotide sequence: TGTGCCAGCAGCTTAGATAGCCGGTCGGAGACCCAGTACTTC. The encoded protein is CASSLDSRSETQYF.